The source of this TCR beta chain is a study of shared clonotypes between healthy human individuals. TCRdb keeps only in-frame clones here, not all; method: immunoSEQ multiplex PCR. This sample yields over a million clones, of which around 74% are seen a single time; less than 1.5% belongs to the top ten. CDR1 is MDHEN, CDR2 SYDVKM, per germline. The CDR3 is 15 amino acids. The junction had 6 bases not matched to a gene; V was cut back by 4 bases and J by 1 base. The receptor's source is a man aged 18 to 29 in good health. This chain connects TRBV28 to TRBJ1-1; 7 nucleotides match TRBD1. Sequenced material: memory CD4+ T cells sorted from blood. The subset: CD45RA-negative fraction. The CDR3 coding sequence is TGTGCCAGCAGTTCGGGACAGCTACCGAACACTGAAGCTTTCTTT. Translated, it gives CASSSGQLPNTEAFF.